These T cell receptor beta chains were read from a single sample in a study of shared clonotypes between healthy human individuals. Only in-frame clones appear in the TCRdb table, and some are missing; sequencing was by immunoSEQ multiplex PCR. In the table there are about 230,000 clones, under 80% of which are singletons. Material for sequencing was memory CD4+ T cells sorted from blood. The receptors stem from a man aged 25-40 years in good health. The CDR3 runs from the conserved cysteine through the conserved F or W. The order of the fields is D gene, clone size, J gene, V gene, CDR3 DNA, CDR3 protein. A D gene is named only where the DNA matches it firmly. Clone size is stated in some rows and not others, as once, few, many or a class when expanded.

D: NA; size: NA; J: TRBJ2-3; V: TRBV27; DNA: TGTGCCAGCAGTTTCGGTCCCACACGGGCCACAGATACGCAGTATTTT; CDR3: CASSFGPTRATDTQYF
D: TRBD2; size: NA; J: TRBJ2-7; V: TRBV5-1; DNA: TGCGCCAGCAAACTAGCGGGAGCCCCCGGGGAGCAGTACTTC; CDR3: CASKLAGAPGEQYF
D: TRBD1; size: few; J: TRBJ2-5; V: TRBV18; DNA: TGTGCCAGCTCTCAAGAGACAGGGGGTATTGAGACCCAGTACTTC; CDR3: CASSQETGGIETQYF
D: NA; size: NA; J: TRBJ1-5; V: TRBV25-1; DNA: TGTGCCAGCAGTACTAATGGAAATAGCAATCAGCCCCAGCATTTT; CDR3: CASSTNGNSNQPQHF
D: NA; size: few; J: TRBJ2-7; V: TRBV9; DNA: TGTGCCAGCAGCGCCGGGGGTGTCAGGGACGTCCACGAGCAGTACTTC; CDR3: CASSAGGVRDVHEQYF
D: NA; size: NA; J: TRBJ2-2; V: TRBV4-3; DNA: TGCGCCAGCAGCCAAGATAAAAACACCGGGGAGCTGTTTTTT; CDR3: CASSQDKNTGELFF
D: NA; size: NA; J: TRBJ1-5; V: TRBV6-1; DNA: TGTGCCAGCTCGACGGGGGGGGTTCAGCCCCAGCATTTT; CDR3: CASSTGGVQPQHF
D: NA; size: NA; J: TRBJ2-1; V: TRBV9; DNA: TGTGCCAGCAGCAGAGCGGGACAGAATGAGCAGTTCTTC; CDR3: CASSRAGQNEQFF
D: TRBD1; size: once; J: TRBJ2-7; V: TRBV5-1; DNA: TGCGCCAGCAGCCCCACCGGACAGGGCTACGAGCAGTACTTC; CDR3: CASSPTGQGYEQYF
D: NA; size: NA; J: TRBJ2-1; V: TRBV19; DNA: TGTGCCAGTAGTATCACCTCTGACAGGGAGCAGTTCTTC; CDR3: CASSITSDREQFF
D: NA; size: few; J: TRBJ2-7; V: TRBV10-3; DNA: TGTGCCATCAGTTCAGGAAGCCCGCCCTACGAGCAGTACTTC; CDR3: CAISSGSPPYEQYF
D: TRBD2; size: few; J: TRBJ2-1; V: TRBV27; DNA: TGTGCCAGCAGTTTAAACGGGAGGAAGGTTAGCCTGTTCTTC; CDR3: CASSLNGRKVSLFF
D: NA; size: NA; J: TRBJ2-2; V: TRBV6-1; DNA: TGTGCCAGCAGTGAGCTATCGGGGCCCGGGGAGCTGTTTTTT; CDR3: CASSELSGPGELFF
D: NA; size: NA; J: TRBJ1-2; V: TRBV19; DNA: TGTGCCAGTAGTGCACGTAGCGGTGGCTACACCTTC; CDR3: CASSARSGGYTF
D: NA; size: NA; J: TRBJ1-2; V: TRBV18; DNA: TGTGCCAGCTCACCAGGGAGGGACGACTATGGCTACACCTTC; CDR3: CASSPGRDDYGYTF
D: NA; size: NA; J: TRBJ2-2; V: TRBV11-2; DNA: TGTGCCAGCAGCCCCCATCCTGGGCGAAACACCGGGGAGCTGTTTTTT; CDR3: CASSPHPGRNTGELFF
D: NA; size: few; J: TRBJ2-1; V: TRBV5-4; DNA: TGTGCCAGCAGCTTGGGGGGTACAAACAATGAGCAGTTCTTC; CDR3: CASSLGGTNNEQFF
D: NA; size: NA; J: TRBJ2-1; V: TRBV10-3; DNA: TGTGCCACGCTACAACAGGGCAATGAGCAGTTCTTC; CDR3: CATLQQGNEQFF
D: NA; size: NA; J: TRBJ1-1; V: TRBV18; DNA: TGTGCCAGCTCATCGGCAAGGAACACTGAAGCTTTCTTT; CDR3: CASSSARNTEAFF
D: NA; size: NA; J: TRBJ2-7; V: TRBV6-1; DNA: TGTGCCAGCAGTGAATCGGGGCGGAACTACGAGCAGTACTTC; CDR3: CASSESGRNYEQYF
D: NA; size: NA; J: TRBJ2-3; V: TRBV28; DNA: TGTGCCAGCAGTTTATCCACGGAGGGCCCCTCAGATACGCAGTATTTT; CDR3: CASSLSTEGPSDTQYF
D: TRBD2; size: NA; J: TRBJ2-3; V: TRBV14; DNA: TGTGCCAGCAGCCGCCAAGCGGGAGGCCGCACAGATACGCAGTATTTT; CDR3: CASSRQAGGRTDTQYF
D: NA; size: NA; J: TRBJ2-3; V: TRBV6-4; DNA: TGTGCCAGCAGTGACTTCCCCCTTAGAACGCAGTATTTT; CDR3: CASSDFPLRTQYF
D: NA; size: NA; J: TRBJ2-7; V: TRBV18; DNA: TGTGCCAGCTCATCAGGAATTGGCGAGCAGTACTTC; CDR3: CASSSGIGEQYF
D: NA; size: few; J: TRBJ1-1; V: TRBV29-1; DNA: TGCAGCGCCCGGAGGAAACAGGACACTGAAGCTTTCTTT; CDR3: CSARRKQDTEAFF
D: NA; size: NA; J: TRBJ1-1; V: TRBV14; DNA: TGTGCCAGCAGCCACCAAAGTATGAACACTGAAGCTTTCTTT; CDR3: CASSHQSMNTEAFF
D: NA; size: NA; J: TRBJ2-2; V: TRBV6-1; DNA: TGTGCCAGCAGTGGGGGTACCGGGGAGCTGTTTTTT; CDR3: CASSGGTGELFF
D: NA; size: NA; J: TRBJ1-3; V: TRBV15; DNA: TGTGCCACCAGCAGAGGGCGTACAGGCGCTGGAAACACCATATATTTT; CDR3: CATSRGRTGAGNTIYF
D: NA; size: few; J: TRBJ2-3; V: TRBV5-1; DNA: TGCGCCAGCAGCTTGGACAGTTATACGCAGTATTTT; CDR3: CASSLDSYTQYF
D: NA; size: NA; J: TRBJ2-1; V: TRBV29-1; DNA: TGCAGCGTTGAAGCCGGGGCAGGATCCTACAATGAGCAGTTCTTC; CDR3: CSVEAGAGSYNEQFF
D: TRBD1; size: once; J: TRBJ1-1; V: TRBV10-3; DNA: TGTGCCATCAGTGATGTGGGACAGGGACGAGATGAAGCTTTCTTT; CDR3: CAISDVGQGRDEAFF
D: TRBD2; size: NA; J: TRBJ2-1; V: TRBV6-1; DNA: TGTGCCAGCAGTGCCCCCCTAGGGACTAGCGGGAGAGGCGCTGAGCAGTTCTTC; CDR3: CASSAPLGTSGRGAEQFF
D: NA; size: NA; J: TRBJ2-7; V: TRBV6-1; DNA: TGTGCCAGCAGTGCCGGGAGCAGGGTCTACGAGCAGTACTTC; CDR3: CASSAGSRVYEQYF
D: TRBD1; size: few; J: TRBJ2-1; V: TRBV4-1; DNA: TGCGCCAGCAGCCAAGGGGGGACAGCCTACAATGAGCAGTTCTTC; CDR3: CASSQGGTAYNEQFF
D: TRBD2; size: NA; J: TRBJ2-3; V: TRBV9; DNA: TGTGCCAGCGCCAGACTAGCGGGAACAGATACGCAGTATTTT; CDR3: CASARLAGTDTQYF
D: TRBD1; size: few; J: TRBJ2-7; V: TRBV6-1; DNA: TGTGCCAGCAGTGGCAGTCCAGGGGGCCCCTCCTCGGAGCAGTACTTC; CDR3: CASSGSPGGPSSEQYF
D: TRBD1; size: NA; J: TRBJ1-2; V: TRBV7-9; DNA: TGTGCCAGCAGCATAGACAGGGGATTCGACTTTGGCTACACCTTC; CDR3: CASSIDRGFDFGYTF
D: TRBD2; size: few; J: TRBJ2-1; V: TRBV29-1; DNA: TGCAGCGTCTTGCGGGAGCCCTACAATGAGCAGTTCTTC; CDR3: CSVLREPYNEQFF